Reported below is one T cell receptor (beta chain). TCRdb keeps only in-frame clones here, not all; method: immunoSEQ multiplex PCR. The sample gives some 70,000 clones, about 91% of which show up once; almost 0.3% is in the top ten. These data originate in a study of T cell changes during pregnancy in multiple sclerosis. The CDR3 spans 13 residues. V lost 4 bases to trimming and J lost 3 bases; unmatched junction nucleotides: 1. Germline CDR1 and CDR2: SGHTA and FQGTGA. This material consisted of CD4+ T cells from peripheral blood mononuclear cells, taken in the third trimester of pregnancy. This TCR was sampled from a female donor in good health, enrolled as a control in a pregnancy study. The chain links TRBV7-3 to TRBJ2-3; 7 bases agree with TRBD2. In DNA form, the CDR3 reads TGTGCCAGCAGCTGGGGGGGGACAGATACGCAGTATTTT. This gives the protein CASSWGGTDTQYF. The full variable domain, rest sourced from reference TRBV7-3 and TRBJ2-3, is GAGVSQTPSNKVTEKGKYVELRCDPISGHTALYWYRQSLGQGPEFLIYFQGTGAADDSGLPNDRFFAVRPEGSVSTLKIQRTERGDSAVYLCASSWGGTDTQYFGPGTRLTVL.